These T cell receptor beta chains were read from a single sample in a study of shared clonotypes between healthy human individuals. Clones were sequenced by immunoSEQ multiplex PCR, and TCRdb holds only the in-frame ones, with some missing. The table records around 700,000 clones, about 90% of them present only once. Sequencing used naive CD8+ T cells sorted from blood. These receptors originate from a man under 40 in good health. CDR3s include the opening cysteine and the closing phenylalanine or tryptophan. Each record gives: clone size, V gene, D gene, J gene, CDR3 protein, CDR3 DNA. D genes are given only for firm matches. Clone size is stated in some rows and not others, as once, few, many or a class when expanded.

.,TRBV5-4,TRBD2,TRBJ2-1,CASSSGLAVNEQFF,TGTGCCAGCAGCTCGGGACTAGCAGTGAATGAGCAGTTCTTC
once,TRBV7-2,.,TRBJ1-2,CASRHNQVWGYTF,TGTGCCAGCAGGCATAATCAAGTTTGGGGCTACACCTTC
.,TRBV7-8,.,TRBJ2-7,CASSPKEPGLYEQYF,TGTGCCAGCAGCCCCAAAGAGCCTGGCCTCTACGAGCAGTACTTC
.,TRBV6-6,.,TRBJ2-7,CASSYGDRTSYEQYF,TGTGCCAGCAGTTACGGAGACAGGACCTCCTACGAGCAGTACTTC
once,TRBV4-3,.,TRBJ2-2,CASSQDSETPGRTNTGELFF,TGCGCCAGCAGCCAAGATAGCGAGACACCGGGTCGTACGAACACCGGGGAGCTGTTTTTT
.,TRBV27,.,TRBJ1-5,CASSSGLHQPQHF,TGTGCCAGCAGTTCAGGGTTGCATCAGCCCCAGCATTTT
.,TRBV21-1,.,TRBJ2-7,CASPGPFIDRPYEQYF,TGTGCCAGTCCGGGCCCCTTTATTGACAGGCCCTACGAGCAGTACTTC
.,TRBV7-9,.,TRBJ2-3,CASSQREFGDTQYF,TGTGCCAGCAGCCAACGGGAGTTTGGAGATACGCAGTATTTT
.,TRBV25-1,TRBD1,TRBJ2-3,CASSDRGHIADTQYF,TGTGCCAGCAGTGACAGGGGGCATATAGCAGATACGCAGTATTTT
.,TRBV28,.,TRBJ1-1,CASTKGREAFF,TGTGCCAGCACCAAAGGCAGGGAGGCTTTCTTT
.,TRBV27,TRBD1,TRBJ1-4,CASSSGQFHEKLFF,TGTGCCAGCAGTTCGGGACAGTTCCATGAAAAACTGTTTTTT
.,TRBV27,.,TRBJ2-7,CASRILSGTPEAEQYF,TGTGCCAGCAGAATTCTGTCCGGGACACCCGAAGCTGAGCAGTACTTC